What follows are 10 T cell receptor beta chains derived from one specimen sequenced in a study of CD8+ T cells in alopecia areata. Extracted from the samples, RNA was reverse transcribed into cDNA to serve as the sequencing template. Generated by immunoSEQ multiplex PCR, the TCRdb table keeps only in-frame clones and is missing some. The table lists 140,000 to 150,000 clones, about nine tenths of them singletons. Sequenced material: CD8+ T cells sorted from blood, taken at week 0. Receptor source: a human donor with alopecia areata.

This chain uses TRBV13 with TRBJ2-1; TRBD2 agrees at 9 bases. Germline CDR1 PRHDT, CDR2 FYEKMQ (reference sequence). The CDR3 extends over 16 amino acids. The V and J ends lost 0 bases and 4 bases, in that order; junction bases with no gene match: 4. CDR3 nucleotides: TGTGCCAGCAGCTTAGGACTAGCGGGTGGATACAATGAGCAGTTCTTC. It yields the protein CASSLGLAGGYNEQFF.

V usage is TRBV7-9 and J usage is TRBJ1-4; D gene uncertain. Deletions cut 3 bases from V and 3 bases from J, with 8 bases between. The CDR3 covers 14 residues. The germline gives CDR1 SEHNR, CDR2 FQNEAQ (reference sequence). In DNA, the CDR3 is TGTGCCAGCAGCTTGGCTGATTCTAATGAAAAACTGTTTTTT. Translated, it gives CASSLADSNEKLFF.

This chain uses TRBV7-9 with TRBJ2-2; 7 bases align to TRBD2. Germline values: CDR1 SEHNR, CDR2 FQNEAQ (reference sequence). The J segment lost 6 bases and the V segment lost 5 bases, leaving 12 bases of the junction unmatched. This CDR3 spans 16 amino acids. The CDR3, as DNA: TGTGCCAGCAGCCCCCGGTGGAGCGGGGAATCCGGGGAGCTGTTTTTT. Protein: CASSPRWSGESGELFF.

This sequence joins TRBV7-9 and TRBJ2-1, with 7 positions matching TRBD2. The length of the CDR3 is 15 residues. Looked up from germline, CDR1 is SEHNR and CDR2 is FQNEAQ (reference sequence). V was clipped by 8 bases and J by 6 bases; unmatched bases: 13. This CDR3 is CASGNLAVGTNEQFF. The CDR3 region has the DNA TGTGCCAGCGGCAACCTAGCGGTGGGGACCAATGAGCAGTTCTTC.

The chain combines TRBV11-2 with TRBJ1-2; 11 nucleotides line up with TRBD1. With V trimmed by 4 bases and J by 7 bases, 8 bases remained unmatched. Germline V lookup: CDR1 SGHAT, CDR2 FQNNGV. This CDR3 comprises 15 residues. The CDR3 here is CASSWSGQGAGGYTF. For the CDR3, the DNA is TGTGCCAGCAGCTGGAGCGGACAGGGGGCGGGTGGCTACACCTTC.

This rearrangement joins TRBV6-5 to TRBJ2-7; D call uncertain. V shed 5 bases and J shed 4 bases, with 9 bases lying between them. This CDR3 comprises 12 residues. Per the germline V gene, CDR1 is MNHEY and CDR2 is SVGAGI. CDR3 DNA: TGTGCCAGCAGTCCAAACCGATACGAGCAGTACTTC. It encodes CASSPNRYEQYF.

The chain recombines TRBV13 with TRBJ2-5; no definite D call. This CDR3 has 15 residues. The V and J ends lost 4 bases and 1 base respectively, with 13 bases between them. The germline CDR1 and CDR2 sequences are PRHDT and FYEKMQ (reference sequence). The CDR3 coding sequence is TGTGCCAGCAGCTCGGGTCCGGCCTCCCAAGAGACCCAGTACTTC. Translated: CASSSGPASQETQYF.

The rearrangement links TRBV7-8 to TRBJ2-2; D unclear. Germline V gene sequence: CDR1 SGHVS, CDR2 FQNEAQ. The CDR3 is made up of 12 amino acids. Trimming pared 5 bases from V and 5 bases from J, leaving 6 bases between. This CDR3 reads CASSVVTGELFF. CDR3 nucleotide sequence: TGTGCCAGCAGCGTTGTGACCGGGGAGCTGTTTTTT.

Turning to this clone: Additional DNA sequences in this sample encode the identical CDR3. The J gene is TRBJ2-3, the V gene TRBV27; D gene ambiguous. This CDR3 comprises 12 residues. Germline lookup yields CDR1 MNHEY and CDR2 SMNVEV (reference sequence). Trimming removed 6 bases at V and 2 bases at J, with 6 bases between. The CDR3 DNA sequence: TGTGCCAGCAGCCCATCCACAGATACGCAGTATTTT. As protein: CASSPSTDTQYF.

J is TRBJ2-7 and V is TRBV5-1, with 9 positions matching TRBD2. V trimming: 3 bases; J trimming: 5 bases; junction bases outside the gene matches: 9. Germline V gene sequence: CDR1 SGHRS, CDR2 YFSETQ. The CDR3 totals 15 residues. The DNA of the CDR3 is TGCGCCAGCAGCTCCGCGGGAGGGCCTGGCAACGAGCAGTACTTC. Its translation is CASSSAGGPGNEQYF. Filled out from reference TRBV5-1 and TRBJ2-7, the complete variable domain reads KAGVTQTPRYLIKTRGQQVTLSCSPISGHRSVSWYQQTPGQGLQFLFEYFSETQRNKGNFPGRFSGRQFSNSRSEMNVSTLELGDSALYLCASSSAGGPGNEQYFGPGTRLTVT.